This TCR beta chain comes out of a study of blood T cell repertoires in COVID-19. Study-wide context: Acute and convalescent COVID-19 samples came from the United States, Italy and Spain.

This CDR3 has 15 amino acids. Deletions cut 6 bases from V and 0 bases from J, with 12 bases between. Germline V lookup: CDR1 SGHRS, CDR2 YFSETQ. In the source study's methods: Reference gene primer amplification gave estimated nucleated cell counts. The protocol was immunoSEQ multiplex PCR, while the TCRdb copy is restricted to in-frame clones and leaves out a portion. The D gene and trimming were derived from the DNA, and the V and J assignments and clone size from that table. The sample has about 64,000 clones, more than 65% seen once; the top ten hold 5.6%. The rearrangement uses TRBV5-1 and TRBJ2-2; tentative D call: TRBD2 (6 bases). Sample: peripheral blood. This clonotype was obtained from a woman aged 55-69 years with acute or convalescent COVID-19. The DNA for the CDR3 is TGCGCCAGCACCCCGGGACTGACGAACACCGGGGAGCTGTTTTTT. Protein sequence: CASTPGLTNTGELFF.